The 26 T cell receptor beta chains in this list originate from one sample, sequenced in a study of blood T cell repertoires in COVID-19. Method: immunoSEQ multiplex PCR; TCRdb's copy keeps in-frame clones and lacks some. This table has a few hundred thousand clones, about 87% appearing once. The material sequenced was PBMCs or T cells enriched from blood (not recorded which). The receptors shown here come from a woman between 45 and 60 years old who had recovered from COVID-19.

The genes are TRBV29-1 and TRBJ1-2; 9 positions match TRBD1. This CDR3 spans 16 amino acids. V lost 1 base to trimming and J lost 1 base; unmatched junction nucleotides: 7. Per the germline V gene, CDR1 is SQVTM and CDR2 is ANQGSEA. The CDR3 loop reads CSVEARRTGDNYGYTF. The CDR3 bases are TGCAGCGTTGAAGCCCGTAGGACAGGGGATAACTATGGCTACACCTTC.

The chain has TRBV7-3 and TRBJ2-6; no reliable D call. With 5 bases removed from V and 0 bases from J, the gap between germline ends came to 8 bases. This CDR3 has 15 residues. Germline V lookup: CDR1 SGHTA, CDR2 FQGTGA. The CDR3 bases are TGTGCCAGCAGCCCGTACACCTCTGGGGCCAACGTCCTGACTTTC. Its translation is CASSPYTSGANVLTF.

This chain links TRBV4-2 with TRBJ2-1; TRBD1 might be the D (5 bases). This CDR3 has 15 residues. Germline V lookup: CDR1 LGHNA, CDR2 YNFKEQ. Trimming shortened V by 0 bases and J by 6 bases, and 12 bases separated the two germline ends. CDR3 DNA: TGTGCCAGCAGCCAAGACGGTGGGGCTTCCAATGAGCAGTTCTTC. Its translation: CASSQDGGASNEQFF.

This chain connects TRBV3-1 (or the pseudogene TRBV3-2) to TRBJ2-5, with D possibly matching TRBD2 (5 bases). Germline-derived CDR1 and CDR2 are LGHDT and YNNKEL (reference sequence). Trimming removed 1 base from V and 1 base from J, with 10 bases in between. The CDR3 totals 15 residues. CDR3 coding DNA: TGTGCCAGCAGCCAAGCCCCTAGCCGCCAAGAGACCCAGTACTTC. Protein: CASSQAPSRQETQYF.

The chain links TRBV18 to TRBJ1-1; 10 bases are a match to TRBD1. The CDR3 contains 15 residues. Germline V gene lookup returns CDR1 KGHSH and CDR2 LQKENI. V trimming: 3 bases; J trimming: 6 bases; junction bases outside the gene matches: 7. This chain's CDR3 is CASSPRQGASAEAFF. For the CDR3, the DNA is TGTGCCAGCTCACCGAGACAGGGGGCATCGGCTGAAGCTTTCTTT.

This sequence joins TRBV5-1 and TRBJ2-7; the match to TRBD2 covers 7 bases. With V trimmed by 4 bases and J by 2 bases, 9 bases remained unmatched. Germline V CDR1 and CDR2: SGHRS, YFSETQ. The CDR3 consists of 15 residues. DNA for the CDR3: TGCGCCAGCAGCCAAAGTATCGGGGGGACCTACGAGCAGTACTTC. It encodes CASSQSIGGTYEQYF.

The V and J genes are TRBV4-2 and TRBJ1-5, with D perhaps matching TRBD1 (6 bases). V lost 3 bases and J 3 bases, leaving 18 bases between the germline ends. This CDR3 is 17 amino acids long. Germline assignment: CDR1 LGHNA and CDR2 YNFKEQ. The CDR3 sequence is CASSQRAGTLINQPQHF. CDR3 sequence (DNA): TGTGCCAGCAGCCAGCGTGCCGGGACACTTATCAATCAGCCCCAGCATTTT.

V gene TRBV6-5 combines with J gene TRBJ1-1; 8 nucleotides agree with TRBD1. The CDR3 is made up of 13 amino acids. V was clipped by 5 bases and J by 6 bases; unmatched bases: 5. Germline V lookup: CDR1 MNHEY, CDR2 SVGAGI. For the CDR3, the DNA is TGTGCCAGCAGTAGCAACAGGGGGGCTGAAGCTTTCTTT. Translating gives CASSSNRGAEAFF.

This chain's CDR3 is CASSLDGGEYSPLHF. DNA for the CDR3: TGCGCCAGCAGCTTGGACGGGGGAGAGTATTCACCCCTCCACTTT. The chain has TRBV5-1 and TRBJ1-6; weak D call: TRBD1 (5 bases). The length of the CDR3 is 15 residues. CDR1 is SGHRS and CDR2 is YFSETQ in the germline V gene. With 0 bases removed from V and 8 bases from J, the gap between germline ends came to 12 bases.

The rearrangement links TRBV5-1 to TRBJ1-4; 9 nucleotides agree with TRBD1. Germline CDR1 and CDR2: SGHRS and YFSETQ. The CDR3 covers 16 residues. V shed 0 bases and J 11 bases; nucleotides not matched to a gene: 11. CDR3 protein: CASSLDESPGTGKLFF. In nucleotides, the CDR3 is TGCGCCAGCAGCTTGGATGAAAGTCCCGGGACAGGGAAACTGTTTTTT.

CDR3 coding DNA: TGTGCCAGCTCGACCGGGACAGGGGCCCCCTATGGCTACACCTTC. It yields the protein CASSTGTGAPYGYTF. This chain connects TRBV18 to TRBJ1-2; 10 nucleotides align to TRBD1. The CDR3 has 15 residues. J lost 4 bases, V lost 6 bases, and 8 bases had no gene match. The germline CDR1 and CDR2 sequences are KGHSH and LQKENI.

The chain joins TRBV3-1 (or the pseudogene TRBV3-2) to TRBJ2-5; 13 bases map to TRBD2. Germline values: CDR1 LGHDT, CDR2 YNNKEL (reference sequence). With 3 bases clipped from V and 4 bases from J, the junction kept 5 bases outside the gene matches. The CDR3 contains 16 residues. The CDR3 is CASSQRTSGGIETQYF. Written as DNA, the CDR3 is TGTGCCAGCAGCCAGCGGACTAGCGGGGGTATAGAGACCCAGTACTTC.

This clone was observed once. The gene calls are TRBV5-1 and TRBJ2-1, with D tentatively TRBD1 (6 bases). Trimming took 3 bases from V and 1 from J, leaving 11 bases between them. Germline V CDR1 and CDR2: SGHRS, YFSETQ. The CDR3 has 15 residues. DNA for the CDR3: TGCGCCAGCAGCTCTGAGGGGGTTTCCTACAATGAGCAGTTCTTC. Residues: CASSSEGVSYNEQFF.

In DNA, the CDR3 is TGCAGCGTGGGACAGGGGGCAGATGAAGCTTTCTTT. Residues: CSVGQGADEAFF. The chain links TRBV29-1 to TRBJ1-1, with TRBD1 matching 12 bases. The J segment lost 7 bases and the V segment lost 6 bases, leaving 3 bases of the junction unmatched. CDR1 and CDR2 from the germline V gene are SQVTM and ANQGSEA. The CDR3 is 12 amino acids.

The chain is built from TRBV27 and TRBJ1-1; D is unresolved. Germline V lookup: CDR1 MNHEY, CDR2 SMNVEV (reference sequence). The CDR3 spans 16 residues. V lost 7 bases and J lost 5, with 23 bases in between. This chain's CDR3 is CASTPYAGISGTEAFF. The CDR3 region has the DNA TGTGCCAGCACTCCGTACGCTGGGATTAGCGGGACTGAAGCTTTCTTT.

The chain links TRBV24-1 to TRBJ1-5; D is uncertain. Deletions cut 1 base from V and 0 bases from J, with 15 bases between. CDR3 length equals 18 residues. Germline V gives CDR1 KGHDR, CDR2 SFDVKD. The CDR3 protein is CATSDLVGPPGSNQPQHF. The CDR3 nucleotides are TGTGCCACCAGTGATTTAGTTGGCCCGCCGGGTAGCAATCAGCCCCAGCATTTT.

CDR3 in DNA: TGCAGCGTTCTTAAGCGGGGGCCTAGCACAGATACGCAGTATTTT. As protein: CSVLKRGPSTDTQYF. The chain uses TRBV29-1 and TRBJ2-3; TRBD2 matches 8 bases. The CDR3 loop spans 15 amino acids. The germline V gene encodes CDR1 SQVTM and CDR2 ANQGSEA. The ends lost 5 bases at V and 0 bases at J; junction bases unmatched: 7.

There are a few counts of this clone. The gene calls are TRBV5-1 and TRBJ1-3, with D tentatively TRBD1 (5 bases). Germline V gene data show CDR1 as SGHRS and CDR2 as YFSETQ. Trimming cost V 0 bases and J 1 base, with 17 bases left between them. The CDR3 is made up of 18 amino acids. The CDR3 coding sequence is TGCGCCAGCAGCTTGGACCTTAGGGGTTCGATTTCTGGAAACACCATATATTTT. It encodes CASSLDLRGSISGNTIYF.

The rearrangement uses TRBV7-2 and TRBJ2-5; weak D call: TRBD2 (5 bases). With 5 bases removed from V and 5 bases from J, the gap between germline ends came to 15 bases. The CDR3 has 14 amino acids. Germline-derived CDR1 and CDR2 are SGHTA and FQGNSA. CDR3 nucleotides: TGTGCCAGCAGCGCGGGTCTTCCTGCGGAGACCCAGTACTTC. Amino acids: CASSAGLPAETQYF.

This chain uses TRBV11-2 with TRBJ1-2; D gene unclear. The CDR3 spans 13 residues. The V gene's germline CDR1 is SGHAT and CDR2 FQNNGV. Trimming removed 5 bases from V and 10 bases from J, with 17 bases in between. The CDR3 is CASSPGRARDYTF. Here the CDR3 DNA reads TGTGCCAGCAGCCCGGGGAGGGCTCGAGACTACACCTTC.

The chain recombines TRBV7-3 with TRBJ2-1, with TRBD2 identical over 12 bases. The V gene end was trimmed by 2 bases and the J gene end by 10 bases; junction bases not matched to a gene: 6. This CDR3 comprises 15 residues. Looked up from germline, CDR1 is SGHTA and CDR2 is FQGTGA. DNA of the CDR3: TGTGCCAGCAGCTTAGGTCTAGCGGGGGGGCAGGAGCAGTTCTTC. It yields the protein CASSLGLAGGQEQFF.

V and J are TRBV19 and TRBJ2-3; 12 bases fit TRBD2. Germline V gene sequence: CDR1 LNHDA, CDR2 SQIVND (reference sequence). The CDR3 sequence is 15 residues long. V was pared by 5 bases and J by 3 bases, with 3 bases of the junction left unmatched. CDR3: CASSLAGGLTDTQYF. The CDR3 DNA sequence: TGTGCCAGTAGTCTAGCGGGGGGGCTTACAGATACGCAGTATTTT.

CDR3 bases: TGTGCCAGCAGCCAATGGGGCCGCGAGGTTATTGGTTTAGGAACTAATGAAAAACTGTTTTTT. It encodes CASSQWGREVIGLGTNEKLFF. The rearrangement links TRBV4-2 to TRBJ1-4; possibly TRBD1 for D (5 bases). Germline CDR1 LGHNA, CDR2 YNFKEQ. The V end was cut by 2 bases, the J end by 1 base, with 26 bases between. This CDR3 spans 21 amino acids.

The table lists this clone with a count of one. V is TRBV30 and J is TRBJ1-2, with 7 bases that match TRBD1. The CDR3 spans 13 residues. The V gene's germline CDR1 is GTSNPN and CDR2 SVGIG (reference sequence). The ends lost 4 bases at V and 5 bases at J; junction bases unmatched: 7. The CDR3 is CAWISYRGYGYTF. The CDR3, as DNA: TGTGCCTGGATCTCTTACAGGGGATATGGCTACACCTTC.

This clone was detected once. V gene TRBV5-8 combines with J gene TRBJ1-5; D is unresolved. CDR1 is SGHTS and CDR2 is YDEGEE in the germline V gene. The ends were cut back, 4 bases at V and 2 bases at J, with 13 bases in the middle. CDR3 length: 15 amino acids. The CDR3 loop reads CASSVRTGGNQPQHF. CDR3 coding DNA: TGTGCCAGCAGCGTGAGGACCGGGGGCAATCAGCCCCAGCATTTT.

This clone turned up a few times. This chain links TRBV28 with TRBJ1-5, with a tentative D call TRBD1 (5 bases). The V gene's germline CDR1 is MDHEN and CDR2 SYDVKM. CDR3 size: 15 residues. Between the trimmed V and J ends, which lost 6 bases and 3 bases, there was a span of 15 bases. The CDR3 region has the DNA TGTGCCAGCAGCACTCGACAGACCCTCAATCAGCCCCAGCATTTT. Amino acid sequence: CASSTRQTLNQPQHF.